Following are 32 T cell receptor beta chains from one sample sequenced in a study of T cells after yellow fever vaccination. TCRdb analysed the 5' RACE reads with MiXCR anew, one entry per CDR3 protein. Of 250,000 to 350,000 distinct CDR3 sequences in the sample, approximately 4% were seen once. Sequenced here: PBMCs, sampled 15 days after the yellow fever booster vaccination. The receptors were gathered from a man aged 18 to 29 who received the YFV17D yellow fever vaccine.

The chain is built from TRBV3-1 and TRBJ1-1, with D perhaps TRBD1 (5 bases). CDR3 length equals 16 residues. V was clipped by 1 base and J by 0 bases, with 12 bases between them. Looked up from germline, CDR1 is LGHDT and CDR2 is YNNKEL (reference sequence). For the CDR3, the DNA is TGTGCCAGCAGCCAAGGAGGGGTAGGGATGAACACTGAAGCTTTCTTT. Translating it yields CASSQGGVGMNTEAFF. The variable domain in full, completed from reference TRBV3-1 and TRBJ1-1, reads DTAVSQTPKYLVTQMGNDKSIKCEQNLGHDTMYWYKQDSKKFLKIMFSYNNKELIINETVPNRFSPKSPDKAHLNLHINSLELGDSAVYFCASSQGGVGMNTEAFFGQGTRLTVV.

The chain has TRBV20-1 and TRBJ2-5, with 7 bases matching TRBD1. The trim removed 1 base at V and 4 bases at J, leaving 9 bases unmatched. CDR1 is DFQATT, CDR2 SNEGSKA, per germline (reference sequence). CDR3 length: 15 residues. CDR3 amino acids: CSARVPNRGGETQYF. Here the CDR3 DNA reads TGCAGTGCTAGAGTCCCCAACAGGGGCGGAGAGACCCAGTACTTC.

This clonotype was seen more than once but under ten times. The chain couples TRBV12-3 or TRBV12-4 to TRBJ2-2; D is unresolved. V was pared by 3 bases and J by 5 bases, with 10 bases between. The CDR3 contains 14 residues. CDR3 amino acids: CASSFIRATGELFF. DNA of the CDR3: TGTGCCAGCAGTTTTATTAGGGCAACCGGGGAGCTGTTTTTT.

The chain is built from TRBV20-1 and TRBJ2-3, with no clear D. V dropped 6 bases and J dropped 0 bases, with 13 bases sitting between them. CDR1 and CDR2 (germline): DFQATT, SNEGSKA (reference sequence). The CDR3 extends over 14 amino acids. The CDR3 loop is CSALGSGSTDTQYF. In DNA form, the CDR3 reads TGCAGTGCCCTCGGGTCGGGTAGCACAGATACGCAGTATTTT.

In its sample, this clonotype was seen a few times. The gene calls are TRBV7-9 and TRBJ2-6, with unresolved D. Between the trimmed V and J ends, which lost 4 bases and 3 bases, there was a span of 10 bases. CDR1 and CDR2 from the germline V gene are SEHNR and FQNEAQ (reference sequence). The CDR3 extends over 15 amino acids. The CDR3: CASSSPAGGANVLTF. The CDR3 DNA reads TGTGCCAGCAGCTCGCCGGCTGGTGGGGCCAACGTCCTGACTTTC.

This clonotype was recorded many times. This rearrangement joins TRBV7-3 to TRBJ1-1; 8 positions match TRBD1. J was trimmed by 1 base and V by 10 bases; bases with no gene match: 5. Germline assignment: CDR1 SGHTA and CDR2 FQGTGA. The CDR3 has 13 residues. CDR3 sequence: CATRQGANTEAFF. The CDR3 DNA reads as TGTGCCACCAGGCAGGGGGCGAACACTGAAGCTTTCTTT.

The V gene is TRBV19, the J gene TRBJ2-2, with 8 nucleotides matching TRBD1. Germline trimming cut 7 bases from V and 0 bases from J; bases unmatched to any gene: 4. CDR3 size: 15 residues. Germline V gene sequence: CDR1 LNHDA, CDR2 SQIVND (reference sequence). CDR3 region: CASKGQGANTGELFF. DNA for the CDR3: TGTGCCAGTAAAGGACAGGGCGCGAACACCGGGGAGCTGTTTTTT.

This clonotype was observed at least ten times. The V call is TRBV6-5, the J call TRBJ2-6; TRBD2 agrees at 10 bases. The CDR3 is 18 residues long. Germline assignment: CDR1 MNHEY and CDR2 SVGAGI. J lost 0 bases, V lost 0 bases, and 2 bases had no gene match. The CDR3 region has the DNA TGTGCCAGCAGTTACTCAGCGGGGGGGCACTCTGGGGCCAACGTCCTGACTTTC. Its translation is CASSYSAGGHSGANVLTF.

By its share, this clonotype is medium-sized. The gene calls are TRBV7-9 and TRBJ2-1; D not resolved. With 3 bases removed from V and 12 bases from J, the gap between germline ends came to 9 bases. CDR1 SEHNR and CDR2 FQNEAQ come from the germline V gene (reference sequence). The CDR3 covers 11 residues. The DNA for the CDR3 is TGTGCCAGCAGCTTCAATCGGAGGCAGTTCTTC. This encodes CASSFNRRQFF.

In this sample, this clonotype turned up a few times. This chain uses TRBV5-4 with TRBJ1-4, with D uncertain. Germline-derived CDR1 and CDR2 are SGHNT and YYREEE (reference sequence). The CDR3 extends over 14 amino acids. V dropped 4 bases and J dropped 4 bases, with 11 bases sitting between them. The CDR3 here is CASSPHRSNEKLFF. The CDR3 DNA reads as TGTGCCAGCAGCCCCCACCGAAGTAATGAAAAACTGTTTTTT. Together with reference TRBV5-4 and TRBJ1-4, the CDR3 gives the full variable domain: ETGVTQSPTHLIKTRGQQVTLRCSSQSGHNTVSWYQQALGQGPQFIFQYYREEENGRGNFPPRFSGLQFPNYSSELNVNALELDDSALYLCASSPHRSNEKLFFGSGTQLSVL.

This clonotype was picked up many times. V is TRBV2 and J is TRBJ1-1; D is unresolved. Trimming cost V 4 bases and J 1 base, with 10 bases left between them. This CDR3 spans 14 amino acids. From germline, CDR1 is SNHLY and CDR2 FYNNEI. The CDR3: CASSGAYQNTEAFF. The CDR3 nucleotides read TGTGCCAGCAGTGGGGCATATCAGAACACTGAAGCTTTCTTT.

The table lists this clonotype with many counts. The V call is TRBV7-2, the J call TRBJ2-4; tentatively, D is TRBD1 (6 bases). The CDR3 spans 17 residues. Germline CDR1 and CDR2: SGHTA and FQGNSA. V was cut by 4 bases and J by 0 bases, with 16 bases left in between. The CDR3 loop reads CASSSGWTDLAKNIQYF. The DNA of the CDR3 is TGTGCCAGCAGCTCAGGCTGGACAGACTTAGCCAAAAACATTCAGTACTTC.

This clonotype was seen at least ten times. The chain is built from TRBV5-1 and TRBJ2-3, with no clear D. The CDR3 has 13 residues. Germline CDR1 and CDR2: SGHRS and YFSETQ. The V end lost 0 bases, the J end lost 4 bases, and 6 bases lay between the germline ends. CDR3 DNA: TGCGCCAGCAGCTTGGTTCCCTCAGATACGCAGTATTTT. Protein sequence: CASSLVPSDTQYF. Together with reference TRBV5-1 and TRBJ2-3, the CDR3 gives the full variable domain: KAGVTQTPRYLIKTRGQQVTLSCSPISGHRSVSWYQQTPGQGLQFLFEYFSETQRNKGNFPGRFSGRQFSNSRSEMNVSTLELGDSALYLCASSLVPSDTQYFGPGTRLTVL.

This clonotype came up a few times. The chain carries TRBV10-1 and TRBJ1-2; 7 bases fit TRBD1. V was clipped by 8 bases and J by 4 bases; unmatched bases: 10. CDR1 is WNHNN and CDR2 is SYGVQD in the germline V gene (reference sequence). This CDR3 has 14 residues. The CDR3 sequence: CASLMRGPCYGYTF. CDR3 coding DNA: TGCGCCAGCCTTATGAGGGGGCCATGCTATGGCTACACCTTC.

The chain employs TRBV5-1 and TRBJ1-1; possibly TRBD1 for D (5 bases). The germline V gene has CDR1 SGHRS and CDR2 YFSETQ. V gave up 4 bases and J gave up 1 base, with 17 bases separating them. CDR3 length: 16 amino acids. The CDR3, as DNA: TGCGCCAGCAGCCTTCTTCCTGGCAGGGCGAACACTGAAGCTTTCTTT. Its translation: CASSLLPGRANTEAFF. Full variable domain (remainder filled in from reference TRBV5-1 and TRBJ1-1): KAGVTQTPRYLIKTRGQQVTLSCSPISGHRSVSWYQQTPGQGLQFLFEYFSETQRNKGNFPGRFSGRQFSNSRSEMNVSTLELGDSALYLCASSLLPGRANTEAFFGQGTRLTVV.

This chain links TRBV28 with TRBJ1-4; 8 nucleotides line up with TRBD1. Looked up from germline, CDR1 is MDHEN and CDR2 is SYDVKM. V shed 5 bases and J 3 bases; nucleotides not matched to a gene: 2. The CDR3 has 14 amino acids. In nucleotides, the CDR3 is TGTGCCAGCAGTATACAGGGGGCTAATGAAAAACTGTTTTTT. It yields the protein CASSIQGANEKLFF. The entire variable domain, with the rest obtained from reference TRBV28 and TRBJ1-4, is as follows: DVKVTQSSRYLVKRTGEKVFLECVQDMDHENMFWYRQDPGLGLRLIYFSYDVKMKEKGDIPEGYSVSREKKERFSLILESASTNQTSMYLCASSIQGANEKLFFGSGTQLSVL.

The V call is TRBV20-1, the J call TRBJ2-3; 12 bases match TRBD1. Germline V gene sequence: CDR1 DFQATT, CDR2 SNEGSKA (reference sequence). The junction had 5 bases not matched to a gene; V was cut back by 5 bases and J by 5 bases. This CDR3 has 14 residues. The chain's CDR3 is CSAGDRGLGDTQYF. DNA for the CDR3: TGCAGTGCTGGGGACAGGGGGCTTGGAGATACGCAGTATTTT.

The V and J genes are TRBV7-8 and TRBJ1-2; D ambiguous. CDR1 is SGHVS, CDR2 FQNEAQ, per germline. The CDR3 is 13 residues long. V was trimmed by 3 bases and J by 8 bases, leaving 13 bases between them. The chain's CDR3 is CASSLAPLGGYTF. The CDR3 nucleotides are TGTGCCAGCAGCTTGGCCCCCCTCGGGGGCTACACCTTC.

This clonotype occurred many times. The chain carries TRBV5-1 and TRBJ1-1; TRBD1 aligns across 7 bases. There are 13 residues in the CDR3. Germline values: CDR1 SGHRS, CDR2 YFSETQ. After removal of 5 bases from V and 4 bases from J, the junction contained 5 bases not matched to a gene. Here the CDR3 reads CASRTDRATEAFF. In DNA, the CDR3 is TGCGCCAGCAGAACCGACAGGGCCACTGAAGCTTTCTTT.

This clonotype has a handful of counts. The chain couples TRBV5-1 to TRBJ2-1, with 7 nucleotides matching TRBD2. CDR3 length: 15 amino acids. Germline V gives CDR1 SGHRS, CDR2 YFSETQ. Trimming at V came to 4 bases and at J to 5 bases, leaving 9 bases not matched to a gene. The CDR3, as DNA: TGCGCCAGCAGCCCGGATGGGGGGGGGGACAATGAGCAGTTCTTC. Residues: CASSPDGGGDNEQFF.

The rearrangement joins TRBV20-1 to TRBJ2-3; D remains ambiguous. Germline V lookup: CDR1 DFQATT, CDR2 SNEGSKA (reference sequence). V was shortened by 3 bases and J by 6 bases, with 7 bases between the two germline ends. This CDR3 has 11 residues. The CDR3, as DNA: TGCAGTGCTAGTCGGCAGGATACGCAGTATTTT. Amino acid sequence: CSASRQDTQYF.

This clonotype was counted many times. CDR3 sequence reads: CASSSSRNTEAFF. As DNA, the CDR3 is TGTGCCAGCAGCAGTTCGAGGAACACTGAAGCTTTCTTT. The chain has TRBV7-8 and TRBJ1-1; no firm D call. The CDR3 is made up of 13 amino acids. Germline CDR1 SGHVS, CDR2 FQNEAQ. The ends were cut back, 5 bases at V and 1 base at J, with 8 bases in the middle.

On this clonotype: One end of the junction fails to match germline, which may point to a read error. The CDR3 reads CSVGSPGNAGELFF. CDR3 sequence (DNA): TGCAGCGTGGGGTCACCAGGGAACGCCGGGGAGCTGTTTTTT. This sequence joins TRBV29-1 and TRBJ2-2, with D tentatively TRBD1 (5 bases). In germline, CDR1 is SQVTM, CDR2 ANQGSEA. The CDR3 length is 14 residues.

The V gene is TRBV5-5, the J gene TRBJ2-7; unclear D gene. This CDR3 contains 14 residues. Trimming took off 0 bases at V and 5 bases at J, with 12 bases between the two ends. CDR1 and CDR2 from the germline V gene are SGHKS and YYEKEE (reference sequence). CDR3 protein: CASSLEAGFNEQYF. For the CDR3, the DNA is TGTGCCAGCAGCTTGGAGGCAGGCTTTAACGAGCAGTACTTC.

This clonotype was recorded many times. The chain carries TRBV5-1 and TRBJ1-2; 10 bases are shared with TRBD1. The length of the CDR3 is 16 residues. From germline, CDR1 is SGHRS and CDR2 YFSETQ. The trim removed 1 base at V and 0 bases at J, leaving 3 bases unmatched. CDR3 in amino acids: CASSLLGTGANYGYTF. CDR3 DNA: TGCGCCAGCAGCTTGTTGGGGACAGGGGCTAACTATGGCTACACCTTC.

V and J are TRBV7-9 and TRBJ2-1; D not certain. The CDR3 is made up of 15 amino acids. Germline V gives CDR1 SEHNR, CDR2 FQNEAQ (reference sequence). V was clipped by 5 bases and J by 2 bases, with 13 bases between them. The CDR3 here is CASSPPEVPYNEQFF. The CDR3 region has the DNA TGTGCCAGCAGCCCGCCCGAAGTCCCCTACAATGAGCAGTTCTTC.

V gene TRBV7-2 combines with J gene TRBJ2-3, with unresolved D. CDR3 length: 15 amino acids. V gave up 0 bases and J gave up 3 bases, with 10 bases separating them. Per germline, CDR1 SGHTA and CDR2 FQGNSA. This CDR3 reads CASSLALLRTDTQYF. The CDR3, as DNA: TGTGCCAGCAGCTTAGCCCTACTACGGACAGATACGCAGTATTTT. Looking up the rest from reference TRBV7-2 and TRBJ2-3 gives the full variable domain: GAGVSQSPSNKVTEKGKDVELRCDPISGHTALYWYRQSLGQGLEFLIYFQGNSAPDKSGLPSDRFSAERTGGSVSTLTIQRTQQEDSAVYLCASSLALLRTDTQYFGPGTRLTVL.

This chain connects TRBV29-1 to TRBJ1-1; D gene uncertain. V dropped 4 bases and J dropped 0 bases, with 12 bases sitting between them. CDR3 length: 14 amino acids. Germline V gene lookup returns CDR1 SQVTM and CDR2 ANQGSEA. CDR3 in amino acids: CSVVSPGMNTEAFF. CDR3 bases: TGCAGCGTTGTGTCTCCGGGGATGAACACTGAAGCTTTCTTT.

This clonotype has ten or more counts. The chain employs TRBV29-1 and TRBJ2-5; D may be TRBD1 (7 bases). V gave up 3 bases and J gave up 3 bases, with 11 bases separating them. Germline loops: CDR1 SQVTM, CDR2 ANQGSEA. This CDR3 has 13 amino acids. CDR3 DNA: TGCAGCGTTGAGCCCAGGGGGGAAGAGACCCAGTACTTC. Translation gives CSVEPRGEETQYF.

This clonotype was recorded many times. The chain joins TRBV12-3 or TRBV12-4 to TRBJ1-1, with 7 bases matching TRBD1. This CDR3 is 17 amino acids long. V shed 2 bases and J 1 base; nucleotides not matched to a gene: 10. The DNA of the CDR3 is TGTGCCAGCAGTTTACTAGGGGGCGAATACGGGAACACTGAAGCTTTCTTT. Its translation: CASSLLGGEYGNTEAFF.

This clonotype was picked up many times. The chain couples TRBV7-2 to TRBJ1-1, with no clear D. The CDR3 extends over 14 amino acids. With 3 bases removed from V and 6 bases from J, the gap between germline ends came to 14 bases. Looked up from germline, CDR1 is SGHTA and CDR2 is FQGNSA. CDR3 DNA: TGTGCCAGCAGCTTCTCCGTGGCGACCTCTGAAGCTTTCTTT. Translation: CASSFSVATSEAFF. Full variable domain (missing parts from reference TRBV7-2 and TRBJ1-1): GAGVSQSPSNKVTEKGKDVELRCDPISGHTALYWYRQSLGQGLEFLIYFQGNSAPDKSGLPSDRFSAERTGGSVSTLTIQRTQQEDSAVYLCASSFSVATSEAFFGQGTRLTVV.

Only a few counts were recorded for this clonotype. The rearrangement links TRBV2 to TRBJ2-2, with D hard to call. This CDR3 region has 16 residues. Germline loops: CDR1 SNHLY, CDR2 FYNNEI. V gave up 4 bases and J gave up 3 bases, with 15 bases separating them. CDR3 in amino acids: CASSVDAVMDTGELFF. The CDR3 DNA follows: TGTGCCAGCAGTGTGGATGCTGTTATGGACACCGGGGAGCTGTTTTTT.